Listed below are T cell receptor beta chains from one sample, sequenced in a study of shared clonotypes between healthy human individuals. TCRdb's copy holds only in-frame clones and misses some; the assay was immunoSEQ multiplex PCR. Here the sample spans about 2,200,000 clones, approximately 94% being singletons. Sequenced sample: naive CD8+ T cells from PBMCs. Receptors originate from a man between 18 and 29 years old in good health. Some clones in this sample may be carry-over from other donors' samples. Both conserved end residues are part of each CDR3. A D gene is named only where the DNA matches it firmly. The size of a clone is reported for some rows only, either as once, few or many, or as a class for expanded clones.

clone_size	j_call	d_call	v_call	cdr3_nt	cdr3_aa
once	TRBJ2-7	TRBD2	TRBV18	TGTGCCAGCTCAGAGTGGACTAGCGGGAACTCCTACGAGCAGTACTTC	CASSEWTSGNSYEQYF
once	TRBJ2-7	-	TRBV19	TGTGCCAGTAGTCCATTCTTAACCGGCTCCTACGAGCAGTACTTC	CASSPFLTGSYEQYF
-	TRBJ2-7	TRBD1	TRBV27	TGTGCCAGCAGTACCGGCGGTGGGACAGGGGCTGGGGAGCAGTACTTC	CASSTGGGTGAGEQYF
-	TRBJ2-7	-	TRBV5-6	TGTGCCAGCAGCTTGGGCTATACAGGGACCGAGCAGTACTTC	CASSLGYTGTEQYF
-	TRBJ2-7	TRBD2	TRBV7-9	TGTGCCAGCAGCCCACCCTTTGGCGGGAGTCACGAGCAGTACTTC	CASSPPFGGSHEQYF
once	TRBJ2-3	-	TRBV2	TGTGCCAGCAGTGACATGTGGGGCCCCCTTGCAGATACGCAGTATTTT	CASSDMWGPLADTQYF
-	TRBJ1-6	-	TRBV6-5	TGTGCCAGCAGGCCCGGTCCGATTTCACCCCTCCACTTT	CASRPGPISPLHF
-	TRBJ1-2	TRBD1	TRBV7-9	TGTGCCAGCAGCTTACCCGGGACAGCTTTCGGCTACACCTTC	CASSLPGTAFGYTF
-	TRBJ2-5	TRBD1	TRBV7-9	TGTGCCAGCAGCTTCCAGGGGCAGGGGGTAGAGACCCAGTACTTC	CASSFQGQGVETQYF
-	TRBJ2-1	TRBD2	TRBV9	TGTGCCAGCAGCGTCACTAGCGATGAGCAGTTCTTC	CASSVTSDEQFF
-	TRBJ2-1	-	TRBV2	TGTGCCAGCAGTGACACCGTAGGAGGGGCTGAGCAGTTCTTC	CASSDTVGGAEQFF
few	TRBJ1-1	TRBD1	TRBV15	TGTGCCACCAGCAGAGAAAAGGGGGCGAACACTGAAGCTTTCTTT	CATSREKGANTEAFF
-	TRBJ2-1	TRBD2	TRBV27	TGTGCCAGCAGTCAAAGCGGGAGCGCCTACAATGAGCAGTTCTTC	CASSQSGSAYNEQFF
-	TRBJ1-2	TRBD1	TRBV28	TGTGCCAGCAGTGTACAGGGGGCGGGAGACTATGGCTACACCTTC	CASSVQGAGDYGYTF
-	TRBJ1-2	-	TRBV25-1	TGTGCCAGCAGTGAATCTACAACACCAGCTAACTATGGCTACACCTTC	CASSESTTPANYGYTF
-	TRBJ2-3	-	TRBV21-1	TGTGCCAGCAGCGCAGCGAAAGAGGATACGCAGTATTTT	CASSAAKEDTQYF
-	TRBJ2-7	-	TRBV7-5	TGTGCCAGAAGCTTAGCAGGGCCCGTTAGCGGGAGTTTCTACGAGCAGTACTTC	CARSLAGPVSGSFYEQYF
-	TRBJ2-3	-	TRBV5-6	TGTGCCAGCAGCTTGGTTGAGGATCCCACAGATACGCAGTATTTT	CASSLVEDPTDTQYF
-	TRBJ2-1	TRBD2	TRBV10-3	TGTGCCATCAGTGAGCTCCGACTAGCGGGAGTTGAGCAGTTCTTC	CAISELRLAGVEQFF
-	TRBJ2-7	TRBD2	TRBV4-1	TGCGCCAGCAGCCAGAGCGGGAGGACCTACGAGCAGTACTTC	CASSQSGRTYEQYF
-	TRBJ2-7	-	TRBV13	TGTGCCAGCAGCTACGGACCTACACGGGATTACGAGCAGTACTTC	CASSYGPTRDYEQYF
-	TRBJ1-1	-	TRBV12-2	TGTGCAAGTCGCATACGTGACCGACAGGGGGCCCACCTTGTTGAGAGCACTGAAGCTTTCTTT	CASRIRDRQGAHLVESTEAFF
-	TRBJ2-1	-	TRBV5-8	TGTGCCAGCAGCTGGGGGGTGGCTAGCTTCGCCAATGAGCAGTTCTTC	CASSWGVASFANEQFF
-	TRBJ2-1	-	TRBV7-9	TGTGCCAGCAGCGGGCGGACTACCCACCCGTACAATGAGCAGTTCTTC	CASSGRTTHPYNEQFF
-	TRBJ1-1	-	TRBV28	TGTGCCAGCAGTGTAAGTGGTGAAGCTTTCTTT	CASSVSGEAFF
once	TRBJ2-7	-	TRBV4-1	TGCGCCAGCAGCCAAGTGGCCAGGACCTCCTACGAGCAGTACTTC	CASSQVARTSYEQYF
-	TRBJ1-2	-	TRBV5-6	TGTGCCAGCGTCGCGGGACTCACCTCCTGGTATGGCTACACCTTC	CASVAGLTSWYGYTF
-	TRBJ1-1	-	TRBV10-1	TGCGCCAGCAGTGAGTCGGGGTGGACCACTGAAGCTTTCTTT	CASSESGWTTEAFF
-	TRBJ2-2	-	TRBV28	TGTGCCAGCAGCCCGGGGACGTATACGAACACCGGGGAGCTGTTTTTT	CASSPGTYTNTGELFF
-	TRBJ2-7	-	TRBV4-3	TGCGCCAGCACCCCAGGACTGAATACCTACGAGCAGTACTTC	CASTPGLNTYEQYF
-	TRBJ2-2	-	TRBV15	TGTGCCACCAGCGGCTCCTGGTCGAACACCGGGGAGCTGTTTTTT	CATSGSWSNTGELFF
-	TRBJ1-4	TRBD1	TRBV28	TGTGCCAGCAGGAAGACAGGGGGCAATGAAAAACTGTTTTTT	CASRKTGGNEKLFF
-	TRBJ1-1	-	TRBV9	TGTGCCAGCAGCGGGGAAGCTTTCTTT	CASSGEAFF
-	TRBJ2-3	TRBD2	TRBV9	TGTGCCAGCAGCGTGGGGACTAGCGGTTACACAGATACGCAGTATTTT	CASSVGTSGYTDTQYF
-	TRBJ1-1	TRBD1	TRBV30	TGTGCCTGGAGTTTCGACAGGGCCCCCCTTCTGAACACTGAAGCTTTCTTT	CAWSFDRAPLLNTEAFF
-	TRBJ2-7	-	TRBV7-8	TGTGCCAGCAGCTATGGATCGGGGGAGCAGTACTTC	CASSYGSGEQYF
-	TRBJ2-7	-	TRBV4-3	TGCGCCAGCAGCCAAGATCCGGGGGCCCAATACGAGCAGTACTTC	CASSQDPGAQYEQYF
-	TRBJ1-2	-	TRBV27	TGTGCCAGCAGTCCCCCAGCTACTAACTATGGCTACACCTTC	CASSPPATNYGYTF
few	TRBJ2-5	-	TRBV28	TGTGCCAGCACTCATGGTGGGGAAGAGACCCAGTACTTC	CASTHGGEETQYF
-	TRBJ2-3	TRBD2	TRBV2	TGTGCCAGCAGTGCAGCTTTCTGGCGGGAGGGCACAGATACGCAGTATTTT	CASSAAFWREGTDTQYF
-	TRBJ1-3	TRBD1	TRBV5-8	TGTGCCAGCAGCGGGAGGGACAGGGCCAAGGGAAACACCATATATTTT	CASSGRDRAKGNTIYF
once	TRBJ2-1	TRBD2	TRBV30	TGTGCCTGGAGTGTACCGGGACTAGCCGGTGCTGAGCAGTTCTTC	CAWSVPGLAGAEQFF
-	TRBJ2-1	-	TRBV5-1	TGCGCCAGCAGCTTGGCCCCGACAGACATTCCCTACAATGAGCAGTTCTTC	CASSLAPTDIPYNEQFF
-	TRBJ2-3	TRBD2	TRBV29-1	TGCAGCGTTGGCCCGCTAGCGGTTAGCACAGATACGCAGTATTTT	CSVGPLAVSTDTQYF
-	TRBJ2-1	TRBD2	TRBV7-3	TGTGCCAGCAGCTTGGTGGTACTAGCGGGAACGGCTGAGCAGTTCTTC	CASSLVVLAGTAEQFF
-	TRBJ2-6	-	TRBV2	TGTGCCAGCTTCGATGGGGCCAACGTCCTGACTTTC	CASFDGANVLTF
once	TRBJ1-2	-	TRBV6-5	TGTGCCAGCAGCTACGGGGGGCCCGCCGGCTATGGCTACACCTTC	CASSYGGPAGYGYTF
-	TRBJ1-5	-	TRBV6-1	TGTGCCAGCAGTGAAGCGGAGAACCCCAATCAGCCCCAGCATTTT	CASSEAENPNQPQHF
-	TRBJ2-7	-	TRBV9	TGTGCCAGCAGCTCCCCCCACGAGGGGGTCTACGAGCAGTACTTC	CASSSPHEGVYEQYF
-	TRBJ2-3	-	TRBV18	TGTGCCAGCCAAAGTACAGATACGCAGTATTTT	CASQSTDTQYF
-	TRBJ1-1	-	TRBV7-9	TGTGCCAGCAGCGTACGTTACACTGAAGCTTTCTTT	CASSVRYTEAFF
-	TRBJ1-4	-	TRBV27	TGTGCCAGCAGTTTATTGGGGGATTCGCAAAAACTGTTTTTT	CASSLLGDSQKLFF